This TCR beta chain was observed in a study of STAT5B mutations in CD4+ large granular lymphocyte leukemia. The protocol was immunoSEQ multiplex PCR, while the TCRdb copy is restricted to in-frame clones and leaves out a portion. The repertoire holds several thousand clones, with roughly 70% as singletons. V was trimmed by 8 bases and J by 0 bases, leaving 10 bases between them. This CDR3 region has 14 residues. CDR1 is MNHNS and CDR2 is SASEGT in the germline V gene. V gene TRBV6-1 combines with J gene TRBJ2-2; no clear D. Sequencing was done on a sample of PBMCs. The receptor comes from a woman in her sixties with CD4+ T-cell large granular lymphocyte leukemia. CDR3 in DNA: TGTGCCAGCGTGTGGGCCCCGAACACCGGGGAGCTGTTTTTT. Translated: CASVWAPNTGELFF.